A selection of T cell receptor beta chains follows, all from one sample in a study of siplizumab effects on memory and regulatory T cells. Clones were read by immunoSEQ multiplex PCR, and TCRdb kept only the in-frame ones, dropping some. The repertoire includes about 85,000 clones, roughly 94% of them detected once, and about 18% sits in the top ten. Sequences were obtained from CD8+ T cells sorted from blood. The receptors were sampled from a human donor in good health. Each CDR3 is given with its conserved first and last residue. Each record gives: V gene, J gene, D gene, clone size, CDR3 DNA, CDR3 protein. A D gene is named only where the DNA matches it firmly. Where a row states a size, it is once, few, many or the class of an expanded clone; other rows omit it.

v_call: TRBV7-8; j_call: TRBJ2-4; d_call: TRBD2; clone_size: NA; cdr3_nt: TGTGCCAGCAGCATTAGCGGGAGGGCCGACAAAAACATTCAGTACTTC; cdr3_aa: CASSISGRADKNIQYF
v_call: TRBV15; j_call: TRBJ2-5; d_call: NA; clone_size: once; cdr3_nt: TGTGCCACCAGCTCCGTCGAGAGAGGTTTTGAGACCCAGTACTTC; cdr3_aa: CATSSVERGFETQYF
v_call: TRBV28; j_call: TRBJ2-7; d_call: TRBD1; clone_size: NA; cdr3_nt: TGTGCCAGCAGTTTTAGGGGGCGTGTAGACGAGCAGTACTTC; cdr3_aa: CASSFRGRVDEQYF
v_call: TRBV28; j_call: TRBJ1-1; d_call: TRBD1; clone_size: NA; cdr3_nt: TGTGCCAGCAGTCGAGACAGGGGTTCGGTAACTGAAGCTTTCTTT; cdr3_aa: CASSRDRGSVTEAFF
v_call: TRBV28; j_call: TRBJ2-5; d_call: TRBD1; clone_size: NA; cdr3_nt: TGTGCCAGCAGCCGCGACAGGGGGCGCCAAGAGACCCAGTACTTC; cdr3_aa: CASSRDRGRQETQYF
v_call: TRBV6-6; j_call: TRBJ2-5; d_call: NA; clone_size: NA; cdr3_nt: TGTGCCAGCAGTTACCAAGAGACCCAGTACTTC; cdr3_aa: CASSYQETQYF
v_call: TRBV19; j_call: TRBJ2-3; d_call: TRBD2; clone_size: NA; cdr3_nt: TGTGCCAGTAGTATAGCGGGGGGAACAGATACGCAGTATTTT; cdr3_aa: CASSIAGGTDTQYF
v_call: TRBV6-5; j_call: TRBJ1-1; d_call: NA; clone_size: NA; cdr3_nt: TGTGCCAGCAGTGATAACGTGGAGAGCACTGAAGCTTTCTTT; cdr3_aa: CASSDNVESTEAFF
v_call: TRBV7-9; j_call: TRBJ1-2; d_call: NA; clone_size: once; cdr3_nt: TGTGCCAGCAGCTTCAGCGCAGGGGCGGGCTATGGCTACACCTTC; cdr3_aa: CASSFSAGAGYGYTF
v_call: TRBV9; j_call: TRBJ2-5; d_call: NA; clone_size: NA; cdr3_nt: TGTGCCAGCAGCCCCGGGACACAAGAGACCCAGTACTTC; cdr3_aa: CASSPGTQETQYF
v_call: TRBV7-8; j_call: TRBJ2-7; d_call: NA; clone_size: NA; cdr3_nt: TGTGCCAGCAGCGCAGGTAACTACGAGCAGTACTTC; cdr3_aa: CASSAGNYEQYF
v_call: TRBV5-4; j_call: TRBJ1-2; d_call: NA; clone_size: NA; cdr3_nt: TGTGCCAGCAGCACCCGGGACGGAAACTATGGCTACACCTTC; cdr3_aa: CASSTRDGNYGYTF
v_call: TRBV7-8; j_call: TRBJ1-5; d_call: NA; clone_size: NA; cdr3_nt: TGTGCCAGCAGCTTAGGGGGGAATAATCAGCCCCAGCATTTT; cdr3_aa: CASSLGGNNQPQHF
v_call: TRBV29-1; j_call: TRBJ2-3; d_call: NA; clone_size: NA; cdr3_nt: TGCAGCGTTCGTTTGTTATGGGAGGACTATGCAGATACGCAGTATTTT; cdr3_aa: CSVRLLWEDYADTQYF
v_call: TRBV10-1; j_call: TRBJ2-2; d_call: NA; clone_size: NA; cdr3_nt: TGCGCCAGCAGTGACAGGGGGGCCGGGGAGCTGTTTTTT; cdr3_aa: CASSDRGAGELFF
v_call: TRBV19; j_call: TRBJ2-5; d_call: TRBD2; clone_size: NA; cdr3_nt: TGTGCCAGTAGTATCAGGCTAGCGGGGTACCAAGAGACCCAGTACTTC; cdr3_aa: CASSIRLAGYQETQYF
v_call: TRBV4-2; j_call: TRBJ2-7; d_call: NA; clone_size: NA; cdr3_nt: TGTGCCAGCAGCCAACCCGGAGACTACGAGCAGTACTTC; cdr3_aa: CASSQPGDYEQYF
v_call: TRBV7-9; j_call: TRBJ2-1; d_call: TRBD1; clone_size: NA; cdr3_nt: TGTGCCAGCAGCTTAGCGGACAGGGTTTTAGGGAATGAGCAGTTCTTC; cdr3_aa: CASSLADRVLGNEQFF
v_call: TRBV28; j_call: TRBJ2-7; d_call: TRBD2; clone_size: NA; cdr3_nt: TGTGCCAGCAGTCCGGGACTAGCGTTCCACTACGAGCAGTACTTC; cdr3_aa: CASSPGLAFHYEQYF
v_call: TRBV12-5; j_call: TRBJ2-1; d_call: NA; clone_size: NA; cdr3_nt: TGTGCTAGTGGTTTGACCCCGAACAATGAGCAGTTCTTC; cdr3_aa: CASGLTPNNEQFF
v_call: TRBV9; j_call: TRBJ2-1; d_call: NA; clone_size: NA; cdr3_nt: TGTGCCAGCAGCGTAAGGGCGGAGTCCTACAATGAGCAGTTCTTC; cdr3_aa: CASSVRAESYNEQFF
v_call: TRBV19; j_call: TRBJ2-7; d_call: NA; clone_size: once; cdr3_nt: TGTGCCAGTAGTATAGTGGAGGGTACCTACGAGCAGTACTTC; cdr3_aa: CASSIVEGTYEQYF
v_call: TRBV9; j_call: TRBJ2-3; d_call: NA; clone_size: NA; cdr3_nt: TGTGCCAGCAGCGTAGCGGTGGGCCCTAGCACAGATACGCAGTATTTT; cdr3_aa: CASSVAVGPSTDTQYF
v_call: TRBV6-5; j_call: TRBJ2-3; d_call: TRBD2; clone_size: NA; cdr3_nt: TGTGCCAGCAGTTACTTTACTAGCGGGAGCACAGATACGCAGTATTTT; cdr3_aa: CASSYFTSGSTDTQYF
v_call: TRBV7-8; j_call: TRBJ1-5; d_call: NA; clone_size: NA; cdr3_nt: TGTGCCAGCAGCTGGATGGGGGATGCCAATCAGCCCCAGCATTTT; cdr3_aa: CASSWMGDANQPQHF
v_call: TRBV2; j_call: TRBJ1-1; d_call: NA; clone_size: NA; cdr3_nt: TGTGCCAGCAGTGACAGCTACATGAACACTGAAGCTTTCTTT; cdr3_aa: CASSDSYMNTEAFF
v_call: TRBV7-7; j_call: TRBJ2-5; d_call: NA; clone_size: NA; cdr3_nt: TGTGCTAGCAGCTACGGAGGGGTCCAAGAGACCCAGTACTTC; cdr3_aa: CASSYGGVQETQYF
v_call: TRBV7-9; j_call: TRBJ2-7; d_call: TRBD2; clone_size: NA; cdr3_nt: TGTGCCAGCAGCTACAAACTAGCGGAAGAGCAGTACTTC; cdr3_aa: CASSYKLAEEQYF
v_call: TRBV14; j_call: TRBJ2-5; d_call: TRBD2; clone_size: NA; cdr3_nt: TGTGCCAGCAGCCAGCGAAGGACTAGCCGCGAGACCCAGTACTTC; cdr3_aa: CASSQRRTSRETQYF
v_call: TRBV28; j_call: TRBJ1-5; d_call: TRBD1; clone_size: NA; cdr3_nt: TGTGCCAGCAGCGCCGGGACAGGGGGCCCTAAGTGGGGTCAGCCCCAGCATTTT; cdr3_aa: CASSAGTGGPKWGQPQHF
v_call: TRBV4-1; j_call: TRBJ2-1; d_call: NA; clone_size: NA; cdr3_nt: TGCGCCAGCAGCCAAGGGGCGGGAAGCTCCTACAATGAGCAGTTCTTC; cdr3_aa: CASSQGAGSSYNEQFF
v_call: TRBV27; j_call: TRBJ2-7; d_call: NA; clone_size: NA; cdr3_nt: TGTGCCAGCAGTTTTATCAACTCCTACGAGCAGTACTTC; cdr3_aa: CASSFINSYEQYF
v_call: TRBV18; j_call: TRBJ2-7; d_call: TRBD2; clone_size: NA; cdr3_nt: TGTGCCAGCTCACCACCCTCCGGGACTAGCGGCATCTACCTGAGGAACGAGCAGTACTTC; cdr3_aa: CASSPPSGTSGIYLRNEQYF
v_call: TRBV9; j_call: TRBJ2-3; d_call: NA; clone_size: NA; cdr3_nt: TGTGCCAGCAGCTGGGAAGGGCAGAGCACAGATACGCAGTATTTT; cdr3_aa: CASSWEGQSTDTQYF
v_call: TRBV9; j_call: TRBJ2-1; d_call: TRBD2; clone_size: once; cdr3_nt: TGTGCCAGCAGTCTCGCTTTGGGGACACCAACTAGCGGCAGCTCCTACAATGAGCAGTTCTTC; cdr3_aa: CASSLALGTPTSGSSYNEQFF
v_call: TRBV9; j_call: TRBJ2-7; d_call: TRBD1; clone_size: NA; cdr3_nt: TGTGCCAGCAGCGTAGGAGACAGGGATTCCGAGCAGTACTTC; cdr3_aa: CASSVGDRDSEQYF
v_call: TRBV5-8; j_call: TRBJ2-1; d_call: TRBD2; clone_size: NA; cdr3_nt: TGTGCCAGCAGCACCGGGACTAGCGGAGGGGGGCCCAGCAATGAGCAGTTCTTC; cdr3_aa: CASSTGTSGGGPSNEQFF